These 4 T cell receptor beta chains were all obtained from the same sample, sequenced in a study of blood T cell repertoires in COVID-19 (dated by TCRdb to the early 2020s). The library was obtained by the immunoSEQ multiplex PCR assay. TCRdb mirrors the immuneACCESS table, restricted to in-frame sequences. Some clones are absent from its copies; in checked studies, under half trace to an unresolved V gene, and the reason for the others is unknown. This sample holds 70,000 to 100,000 clones; 80% to 90% were observed only once. Together, the top ten hold about 14% of the sample. The sequencing input was peripheral blood. These receptors were taken from a woman aged 80 or over with acute or convalescent COVID-19.

This chain uses TRBV10-1 with TRBJ2-2; no clear D. Germline loops: CDR1 WNHNN, CDR2 SYGVQD (reference sequence). There are 13 residues in the CDR3. Trimming pared 7 bases from V and 3 bases from J, leaving 9 bases between. CDR3 region: CASKGRDTGELFF. The DNA for the CDR3 is TGCGCCAGCAAAGGTCGGGACACCGGGGAGCTGTTTTTT.

This chain joins TRBV11-3 and TRBJ1-1; D gene uncertain. Trimming shortened V by 2 bases and J by 0 bases, and 7 bases separated the two germline ends. CDR3 size: 14 residues. CDR1 is SGHNT, CDR2 YENEEA, per germline. The chain's CDR3 is CASSLYQMNTEAFF. DNA of the CDR3: TGTGCCAGCAGCTTATATCAGATGAACACTGAAGCTTTCTTT.

This chain joins TRBV5-6 and TRBJ1-6; D not certain. The CDR3 consists of 16 residues. CDR1 is SGHDT, CDR2 YYEEEE, per germline. V was shortened by 1 base and J by 6 bases, with 14 bases between the two germline ends. The CDR3 reads CASSLKGLPGNSPLHF. The CDR3 DNA follows: TGTGCCAGCAGCTTGAAAGGACTCCCGGGTAATTCACCCCTCCACTTT.

CDR3 sequence: CASTPPRGIGNTIYF. The CDR3 coding sequence is TGTGCCAGCACCCCGCCCAGGGGAATTGGAAACACCATATATTTT. The J gene is TRBJ1-3, the V gene TRBV2; tentatively, D is TRBD1 (6 bases). CDR1 and CDR2 from the germline V gene are SNHLY and FYNNEI. Trimming took off 7 bases at V and 3 bases at J, with 16 bases between the two ends. This CDR3 is 15 amino acids long.